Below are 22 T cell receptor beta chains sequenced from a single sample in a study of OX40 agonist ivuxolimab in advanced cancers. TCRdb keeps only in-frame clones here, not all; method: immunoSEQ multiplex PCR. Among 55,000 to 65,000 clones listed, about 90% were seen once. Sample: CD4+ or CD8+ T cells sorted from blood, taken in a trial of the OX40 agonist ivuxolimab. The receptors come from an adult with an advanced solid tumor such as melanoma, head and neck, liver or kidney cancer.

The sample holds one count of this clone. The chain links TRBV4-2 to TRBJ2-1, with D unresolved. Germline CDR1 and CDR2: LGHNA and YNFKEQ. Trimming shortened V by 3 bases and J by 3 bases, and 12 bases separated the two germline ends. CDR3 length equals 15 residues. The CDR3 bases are TGTGCCAGCAGCCAGGATCGGATTCTCTACAATGAGCAGTTCTTC. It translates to CASSQDRILYNEQFF.

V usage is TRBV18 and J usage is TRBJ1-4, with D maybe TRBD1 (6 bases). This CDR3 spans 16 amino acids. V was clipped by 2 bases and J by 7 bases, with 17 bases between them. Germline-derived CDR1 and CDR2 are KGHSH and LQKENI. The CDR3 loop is CASSPNLQGITEKLFF. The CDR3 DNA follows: TGTGCCAGCTCACCAAACCTACAGGGCATTACTGAAAAACTGTTTTTT.

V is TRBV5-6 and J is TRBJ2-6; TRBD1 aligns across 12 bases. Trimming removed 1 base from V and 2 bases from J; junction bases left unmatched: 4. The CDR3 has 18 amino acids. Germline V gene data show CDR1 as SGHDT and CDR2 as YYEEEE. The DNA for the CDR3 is TGTGCCAGCAGCTTGAAGGGACAGGGGGCTACTGGGGCCAACGTCCTGACTTTC. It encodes CASSLKGQGATGANVLTF.

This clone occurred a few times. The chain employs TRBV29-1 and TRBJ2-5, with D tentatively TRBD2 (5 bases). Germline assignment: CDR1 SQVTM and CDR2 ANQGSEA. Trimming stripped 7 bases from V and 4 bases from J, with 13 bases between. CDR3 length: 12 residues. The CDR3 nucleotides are TGCAGCGGCCGCCGAGGGCTAGAGACCCAGTACTTC. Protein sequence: CSGRRGLETQYF.

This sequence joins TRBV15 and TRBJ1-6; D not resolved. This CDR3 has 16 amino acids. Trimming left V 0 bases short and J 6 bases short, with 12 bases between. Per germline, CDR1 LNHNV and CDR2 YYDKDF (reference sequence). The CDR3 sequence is CATSRDRETLNSPLHF. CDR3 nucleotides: TGTGCCACCAGCAGAGACCGGGAAACCCTTAATTCACCCCTCCACTTT.

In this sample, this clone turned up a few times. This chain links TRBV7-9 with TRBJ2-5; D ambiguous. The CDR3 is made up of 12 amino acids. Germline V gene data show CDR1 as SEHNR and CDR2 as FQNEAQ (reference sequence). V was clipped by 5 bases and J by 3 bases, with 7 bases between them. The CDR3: CASSPGEETQYF. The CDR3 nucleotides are TGTGCCAGCAGCCCTGGGGAAGAGACCCAGTACTTC. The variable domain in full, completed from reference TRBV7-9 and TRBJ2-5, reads DTGVSQNPRHKITKRGQNVTFRCDPISEHNRLYWYRQTLGQGPEFLTYFQNEAQLEKSRLLSDRFSAERPKGSFSTLEIQRTEQGDSAMYLCASSPGEETQYFGPGTRLLVL.

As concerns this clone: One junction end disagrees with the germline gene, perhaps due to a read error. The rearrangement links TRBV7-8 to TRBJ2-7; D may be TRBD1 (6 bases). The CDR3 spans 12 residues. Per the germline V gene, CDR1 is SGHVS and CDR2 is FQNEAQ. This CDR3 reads CASSLRGGERYF. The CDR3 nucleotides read TGTGCCAGCAGCTTACGAGGGGGAGAGCGGTACTTC.

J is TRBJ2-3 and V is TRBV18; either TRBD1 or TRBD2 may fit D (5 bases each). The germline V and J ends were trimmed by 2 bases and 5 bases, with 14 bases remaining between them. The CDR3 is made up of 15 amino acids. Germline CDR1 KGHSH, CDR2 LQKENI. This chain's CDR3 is CASSPGLAGGDTQYF. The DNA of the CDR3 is TGTGCCAGCTCACCAGGGCTTGCTGGGGGAGATACGCAGTATTTT.

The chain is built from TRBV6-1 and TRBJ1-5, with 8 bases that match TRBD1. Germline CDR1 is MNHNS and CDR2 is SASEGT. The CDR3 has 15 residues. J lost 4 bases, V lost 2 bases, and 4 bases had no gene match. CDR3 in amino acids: CASSERTGRNQPQHF. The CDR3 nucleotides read TGTGCCAGCAGTGAAAGGACAGGGAGAAATCAGCCCCAGCATTTT.

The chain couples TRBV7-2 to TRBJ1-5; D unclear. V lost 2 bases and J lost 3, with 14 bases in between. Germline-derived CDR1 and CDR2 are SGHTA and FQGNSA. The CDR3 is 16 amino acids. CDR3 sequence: CASSLFGAGNNQPQHF. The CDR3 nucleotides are TGTGCCAGCAGCTTATTCGGCGCAGGAAACAATCAGCCCCAGCATTTT.

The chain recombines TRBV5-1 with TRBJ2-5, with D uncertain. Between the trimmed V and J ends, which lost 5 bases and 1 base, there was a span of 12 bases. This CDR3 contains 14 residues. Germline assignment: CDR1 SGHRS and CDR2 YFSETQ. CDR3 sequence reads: CASRLGSSQETQYF. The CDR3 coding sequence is TGCGCCAGCAGACTGGGAAGTTCCCAAGAGACCCAGTACTTC.

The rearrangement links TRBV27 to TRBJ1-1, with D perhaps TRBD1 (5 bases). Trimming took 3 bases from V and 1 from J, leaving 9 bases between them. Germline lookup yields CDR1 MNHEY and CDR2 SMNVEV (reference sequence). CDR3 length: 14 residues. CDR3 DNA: TGTGCCAGCAGTTTTGGGAGGGGGAACACTGAAGCTTTCTTT. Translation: CASSFGRGNTEAFF.

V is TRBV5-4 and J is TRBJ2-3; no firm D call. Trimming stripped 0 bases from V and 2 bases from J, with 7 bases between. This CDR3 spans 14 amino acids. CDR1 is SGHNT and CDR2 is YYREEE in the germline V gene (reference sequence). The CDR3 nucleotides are TGTGCCAGCAGCTTGGATAGTAACACAGATACGCAGTATTTT. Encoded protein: CASSLDSNTDTQYF.

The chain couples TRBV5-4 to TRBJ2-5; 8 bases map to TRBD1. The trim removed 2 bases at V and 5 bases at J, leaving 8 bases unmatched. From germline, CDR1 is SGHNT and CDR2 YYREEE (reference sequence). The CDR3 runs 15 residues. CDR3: CASSFSLGQGETQYF. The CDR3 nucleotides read TGTGCCAGCAGCTTCTCCCTCGGACAGGGTGAGACCCAGTACTTC. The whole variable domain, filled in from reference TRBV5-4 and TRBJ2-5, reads ETGVTQSPTHLIKTRGQQVTLRCSSQSGHNTVSWYQQALGQGPQFIFQYYREEENGRGNFPPRFSGLQFPNYSSELNVNALELDDSALYLCASSFSLGQGETQYFGPGTRLLVL.

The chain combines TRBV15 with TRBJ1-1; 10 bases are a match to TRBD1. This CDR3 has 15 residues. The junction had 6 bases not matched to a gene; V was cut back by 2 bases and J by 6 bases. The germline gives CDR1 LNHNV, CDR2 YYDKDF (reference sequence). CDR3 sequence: CATSRKGQGSAEAFF. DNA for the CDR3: TGTGCCACCAGCAGAAAGGGACAGGGGTCCGCTGAAGCTTTCTTT.

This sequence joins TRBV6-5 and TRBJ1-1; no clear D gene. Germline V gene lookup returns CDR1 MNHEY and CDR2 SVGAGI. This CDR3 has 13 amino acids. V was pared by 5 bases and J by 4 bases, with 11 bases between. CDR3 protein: CASSKPKGTEAFF. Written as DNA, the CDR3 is TGTGCCAGCAGTAAACCGAAGGGCACTGAAGCTTTCTTT.

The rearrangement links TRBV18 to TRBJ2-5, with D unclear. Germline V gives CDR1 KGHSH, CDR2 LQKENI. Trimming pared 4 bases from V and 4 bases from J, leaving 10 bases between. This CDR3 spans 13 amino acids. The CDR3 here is CASSLLFGETQYF. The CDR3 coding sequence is TGTGCCAGCTCACTCCTTTTCGGAGAGACCCAGTACTTC.

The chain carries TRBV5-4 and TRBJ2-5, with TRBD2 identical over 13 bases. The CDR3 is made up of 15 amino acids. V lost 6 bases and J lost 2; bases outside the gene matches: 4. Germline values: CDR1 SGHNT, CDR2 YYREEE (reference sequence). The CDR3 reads CASTGTSGIQETQYF. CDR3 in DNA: TGTGCCAGCACCGGGACTAGCGGGATTCAAGAGACCCAGTACTTC.

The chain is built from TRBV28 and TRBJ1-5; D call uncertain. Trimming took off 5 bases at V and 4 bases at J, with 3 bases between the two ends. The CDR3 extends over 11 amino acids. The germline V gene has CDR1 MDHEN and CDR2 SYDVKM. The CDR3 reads CASSQNQPQHF. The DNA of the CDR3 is TGTGCCAGCAGTCAGAATCAGCCCCAGCATTTT.

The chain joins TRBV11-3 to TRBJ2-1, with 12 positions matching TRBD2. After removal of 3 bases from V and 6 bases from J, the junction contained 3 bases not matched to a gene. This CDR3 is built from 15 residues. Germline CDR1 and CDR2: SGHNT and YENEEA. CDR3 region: CASSFGLAGSNEQFF. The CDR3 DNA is TGTGCCAGCAGCTTTGGACTAGCGGGATCCAATGAGCAGTTCTTC.

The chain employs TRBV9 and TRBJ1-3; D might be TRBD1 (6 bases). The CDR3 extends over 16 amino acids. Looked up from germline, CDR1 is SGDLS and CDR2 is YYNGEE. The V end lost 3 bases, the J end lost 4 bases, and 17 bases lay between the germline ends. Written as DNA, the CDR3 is TGTGCCAGCAGCGGCCTCGACAGGACTTCAGGAAACACCATATATTTT. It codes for CASSGLDRTSGNTIYF.

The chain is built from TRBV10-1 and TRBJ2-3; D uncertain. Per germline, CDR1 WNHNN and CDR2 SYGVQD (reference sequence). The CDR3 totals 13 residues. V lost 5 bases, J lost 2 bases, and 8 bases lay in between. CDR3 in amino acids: CASSKDPTDTQYF. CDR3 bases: TGCGCCAGCAGTAAGGACCCCACAGATACGCAGTATTTT.